The 21 T cell receptor beta chains below were found in one sample sequenced in a study of blood T cell repertoires in COVID-19. Sequenced by immunoSEQ multiplex PCR; TCRdb stores in-frame clones only, minus some. The sample lists hundreds of thousands of clones, around 85% occurring once. The specimen was peripheral blood. Receptor source: a man aged 40-50 years with acute or convalescent COVID-19.

In this sample, this clone turned up a few times. Here the CDR3 reads CASSLGQGENEQFF. The CDR3 DNA reads as TGCGCCAGCAGCTTGGGACAGGGAGAGAATGAGCAGTTCTTC. This sequence joins TRBV5-1 and TRBJ2-1; 7 bases match TRBD1. Germline assignment: CDR1 SGHRS and CDR2 YFSETQ. The CDR3 covers 14 residues. The ends lost 0 bases at V and 7 bases at J; junction bases unmatched: 4.

The V call is TRBV4-1, the J call TRBJ2-3, with 11 nucleotides matching TRBD2. The germline CDR1 and CDR2 sequences are MGHRA and YSYEKL. Trimming took 4 bases from V and 0 from J; bases not matched to a gene: 3. CDR3 length equals 16 residues. The CDR3 bases are TGCGCCAGCAGCCGCTTAGCGGGAGGGAGCACAGATACGCAGTATTTT. It translates to CASSRLAGGSTDTQYF.

The V call is TRBV11-2, the J call TRBJ1-1, with D maybe TRBD1 (6 bases). Trimming stripped 3 bases from V and 0 bases from J, with 17 bases between. This CDR3 region has 17 residues. Germline V gives CDR1 SGHAT, CDR2 FQNNGV. The CDR3: CASSFRAGVGLNTEAFF. The CDR3 DNA sequence: TGTGCCAGCAGCTTTCGGGCAGGGGTCGGTTTGAACACTGAAGCTTTCTTT.

The V and J genes are TRBV6-4 and TRBJ2-3, with TRBD1 as a possible D gene (6 bases). V lost 5 bases and J 3 bases, leaving 15 bases between the germline ends. From germline, CDR1 is MRHNA and CDR2 SNTAGT. The CDR3 covers 15 residues. The CDR3 here is CASSTTGFGTDTQYF. CDR3 coding DNA: TGTGCCAGCAGTACTACAGGGTTCGGGACAGATACGCAGTATTTT.

The gene calls are TRBV9 and TRBJ2-7; D is possibly TRBD2 (7 bases). In germline, CDR1 is SGDLS, CDR2 YYNGEE. Trimming took 0 bases from V and 4 from J, leaving 14 bases between them. CDR3 size: 15 residues. The CDR3 loop reads CASSVGLGGRYEQYF. The CDR3, as DNA: TGTGCCAGCAGCGTAGGTCTCGGGGGGCGGTACGAGCAGTACTTC.

The chain employs TRBV6-5 and TRBJ1-4, with unresolved D. Trimming left V 0 bases short and J 7 bases short, with 9 bases between. The CDR3 extends over 14 amino acids. In germline, CDR1 is MNHEY, CDR2 SVGAGI. CDR3 loop: CASSYSRVSEKLFF. CDR3 DNA: TGTGCCAGCAGTTACTCCCGGGTCAGTGAAAAACTGTTTTTT.

The chain employs TRBV5-1 and TRBJ1-6; 8 nucleotides agree with TRBD1. Germline CDR1 and CDR2: SGHRS and YFSETQ. The V and J ends lost 2 bases and 14 bases, in that order; junction bases with no gene match: 6. This CDR3 has 13 residues. The CDR3 sequence is CASSFGQGGTLHF. In DNA, the CDR3 is TGCGCCAGCAGCTTCGGACAGGGAGGGACCCTCCACTTT.

The gene calls are TRBV2 and TRBJ1-2; 12 bases map to TRBD1. There are 17 residues in the CDR3. J lost 1 base, V lost 6 bases, and 9 bases had no gene match. Germline CDR1 SNHLY, CDR2 FYNNEI. The CDR3 region is CASSGPGQGAFNYGYTF. In DNA form, the CDR3 reads TGTGCCAGCAGCGGACCGGGACAGGGGGCGTTTAACTATGGCTACACCTTC. The complete variable domain, with remaining parts taken from reference TRBV2 and TRBJ1-2, reads EPEVTQTPSHQVTQMGQEVILRCVPISNHLYFYWYRQILGQKVEFLVSFYNNEISEKSEIFDDQFSVERPDGSNFTLKIRSTKLEDSAMYFCASSGPGQGAFNYGYTFGSGTRLTVV.

The chain recombines TRBV2 with TRBJ2-7; 7 bases agree with TRBD1. Germline-derived CDR1 and CDR2 are SNHLY and FYNNEI. The length of the CDR3 is 17 residues. J lost 4 bases, V lost 0 bases, and 12 bases had no gene match. The CDR3: CASSEAGGLLYSYEQYF. The CDR3, as DNA: TGTGCCAGCAGTGAAGCAGGGGGCTTGTTGTATTCTTACGAGCAGTACTTC.

The genes are TRBV28 and TRBJ2-1; 7 bases match TRBD1. V was pared by 6 bases and J by 7 bases, with 9 bases of the junction left unmatched. The CDR3 totals 14 residues. The germline V gene has CDR1 MDHEN and CDR2 SYDVKM. The CDR3 nucleotides read TGTGCCAGCAGCCGGGGAGACAGGGTAAATGAGCAGTTCTTC. Translating gives CASSRGDRVNEQFF.

This clone was picked up a small number of times. The J gene is TRBJ1-4, the V gene TRBV29-1; the match to TRBD1 covers 9 bases. V dropped 7 bases and J dropped 6; count of bases not matched to a gene: 6. Germline CDR1 SQVTM, CDR2 ANQGSEA. This CDR3 is 13 amino acids long. The CDR3 is CSAQGDRDEKLFF. The CDR3 nucleotides read TGCAGCGCCCAAGGGGACAGGGATGAAAAACTGTTTTTT.

The chain uses TRBV7-6 and TRBJ2-1; D is possibly TRBD1 (5 bases). The CDR3 extends over 12 amino acids. Germline V gene sequence: CDR1 SGHVS, CDR2 FNYEAQ. V lost 7 bases, J lost 7 bases, and 11 bases lay in between. CDR3 coding DNA: TGTGCCAGCACCTCAGGGATTAATGAGCAGTTCTTC. It codes for CASTSGINEQFF.

J is TRBJ2-6 and V is TRBV28; possibly TRBD2 for D (6 bases). Trimming stripped 3 bases from V and 2 bases from J, with 11 bases between. CDR3 length: 16 amino acids. The germline gives CDR1 MDHEN, CDR2 SYDVKM. Written as DNA, the CDR3 is TGTGCCAGCAGTTTCCCTTCGGGAGCTGGGGCCAACGTCCTGACTTTC. Its protein is CASSFPSGAGANVLTF.

The chain joins TRBV4-3 to TRBJ2-5; D gene unclear. Trimming stripped 3 bases from V and 5 bases from J, with 16 bases between. The germline V gene has CDR1 LGHNA and CDR2 YSLEER. The CDR3 length is 15 residues. The CDR3 reads CASSQNVGPRETQYF. For the CDR3, the DNA is TGCGCCAGCAGCCAGAATGTAGGTCCGAGGGAGACCCAGTACTTC.

V gene TRBV30 combines with J gene TRBJ1-5; D perhaps matches TRBD1 (5 bases). With 0 bases removed from V and 0 bases from J, the gap between germline ends came to 9 bases. Germline lookup yields CDR1 GTSNPN and CDR2 SVGIG (reference sequence). The CDR3 covers 15 residues. Written as DNA, the CDR3 is TGTGCCTGGAGTGTCGGGACTTATAGCAATCAGCCCCAGCATTTT. Amino acids: CAWSVGTYSNQPQHF.

The V gene is TRBV27, the J gene TRBJ2-6; D is unresolved. The germline V gene encodes CDR1 MNHEY and CDR2 SMNVEV (reference sequence). The CDR3 loop spans 17 amino acids. Trimming removed 7 bases at V and 1 base at J, with 17 bases between. CDR3 sequence: CASTTRVPTSGANVLTF. The CDR3 DNA reads as TGTGCCAGCACCACCCGGGTCCCCACTTCTGGGGCCAACGTCCTGACTTTC.

The J gene is TRBJ2-7, the V gene TRBV24-1; TRBD2 might be the D (6 bases). This CDR3 has 13 amino acids. The V and J ends lost 3 bases and 6 bases respectively, with 11 bases between them. The germline CDR1 and CDR2 sequences are KGHDR and SFDVKD. The CDR3 here is CATSDLGSAEQYF. The CDR3 nucleotides are TGTGCCACCAGTGATCTCGGGAGTGCCGAGCAGTACTTC.

The V gene is TRBV4-1, the J gene TRBJ1-4, with D perhaps TRBD1 (5 bases). Germline CDR1 MGHRA, CDR2 YSYEKL. Trimming took 0 bases from V and 7 from J, leaving 12 bases between them. The CDR3 loop spans 15 amino acids. As DNA, the CDR3 is TGCGCCAGCAGCCAAGATGGGCAGGGAGGTGAAAAACTGTTTTTT. This codes for CASSQDGQGGEKLFF.

J is TRBJ2-7 and V is TRBV5-1; TRBD1 agrees at 10 bases. V lost 1 base to trimming and J lost 7 bases; unmatched junction nucleotides: 26. Germline V gene sequence: CDR1 SGHRS, CDR2 YFSETQ. CDR3 size: 21 residues. The CDR3, as DNA: TGCGCCAGCAGCTTGCCTGGACAGGGGGTTACCCTTTCCCTACGAGCAGGGGAGCAGTACTTC. Amino acids: CASSLPGQGVTLSLRAGEQYF.

The chain employs TRBV30 and TRBJ1-1; 7 bases line up with TRBD1. CDR1 is GTSNPN, CDR2 SVGIG, per germline (reference sequence). The CDR3 length is 13 residues. The junction had 6 bases not matched to a gene; V was cut back by 4 bases and J by 4 bases. CDR3 loop: CAWNRQGGTEAFF. CDR3 bases: TGTGCCTGGAATCGACAGGGTGGCACTGAAGCTTTCTTT. The variable domain in full, completed from reference TRBV30 and TRBJ1-1, reads SQTIHQWPATLVQPVGSPLSLECTVEGTSNPNLYWYRQAAGRGLQLLFYSVGIGQISSEVPQNLSASRPQDRQFILSSKKLLLSDSGFYLCAWNRQGGTEAFFGQGTRLTVV.

This chain connects TRBV11-2 to TRBJ1-5; 9 bases agree with TRBD1. The CDR3 has 14 amino acids. The ends lost 5 bases at V and 4 bases at J; junction bases unmatched: 3. In germline, CDR1 is SGHAT, CDR2 FQNNGV. CDR3 sequence: CASSLDRGNQPQHF. The CDR3 coding sequence is TGTGCCAGCAGCCTGGACAGGGGAAATCAGCCCCAGCATTTT.